These 27 T cell receptor beta chains originate from one sample sequenced in a study of shared clonotypes between healthy human individuals. Method: immunoSEQ multiplex PCR; TCRdb's copy keeps in-frame clones and lacks some. The table shows about 2.3 million clones, with under 95% occurring only once. The sequenced sample was naive CD4+ T cells from PBMCs. The subset is: CD45RA+ positively selected. The source of these receptors is a man in his late teens or twenties in good health. Some clones in this sample may be carry-over from other donors' samples.

The gene calls are TRBV5-1 and TRBJ2-5; D remains ambiguous. The CDR3 has 15 amino acids. V dropped 0 bases and J dropped 5 bases, with 14 bases sitting between them. Germline V gene sequence: CDR1 SGHRS, CDR2 YFSETQ. CDR3: CASSLGVGLRETQYF. The CDR3 DNA reads as TGCGCCAGCAGCTTGGGGGTGGGCCTTCGGGAGACCCAGTACTTC.

The rearrangement joins TRBV27 to TRBJ2-3; 8 positions match TRBD1. The CDR3 is 17 amino acids. V shed 0 bases and J 1 base; nucleotides not matched to a gene: 6. The V gene's germline CDR1 is MNHEY and CDR2 SMNVEV (reference sequence). The CDR3 nucleotides read TGTGCCAGCAGTTTATCGTCCAGGGACAGGCGCACAGATACGCAGTATTTT. Amino acids: CASSLSSRDRRTDTQYF.

Details on this clone: Other nucleotide sequences in the sample specify the same CDR3. The chain is built from TRBV7-2 and TRBJ2-7; 8 bases fit TRBD2. The ends lost 3 bases at V and 0 bases at J; junction bases unmatched: 4. The CDR3 loop spans 15 amino acids. Per the germline V gene, CDR1 is SGHTA and CDR2 is FQGNSA. The CDR3 DNA reads as TGTGCCAGCAGCTTGGCCGGGACTAGCTCCTACGAGCAGTACTTC. It specifies CASSLAGTSSYEQYF.

V usage is TRBV6-5 and J usage is TRBJ1-1; D gene unclear. V lost 0 bases and J 10 bases, leaving 6 bases between the germline ends. In germline, CDR1 is MNHEY, CDR2 SVGAGI. The CDR3 runs to 11 residues. CDR3 nucleotide sequence: TGTGCCAGCAGTTACTCTGGAGGAGCTTTCTTT. It codes for CASSYSGGAFF.

The CDR3 here is CASSVRGTGADYGYTF. The CDR3 coding sequence is TGTGCCAGCAGCGTGCGAGGGACAGGGGCTGACTATGGCTACACCTTC. V gene TRBV9 combines with J gene TRBJ1-2; 10 bases line up with TRBD1. In germline, CDR1 is SGDLS, CDR2 YYNGEE. This CDR3 has 16 amino acids. Trimming took 2 bases from V and 3 from J; bases not matched to a gene: 7.

V is TRBV19 and J is TRBJ2-1; 7 nucleotides align to TRBD1. The V gene's germline CDR1 is LNHDA and CDR2 SQIVND (reference sequence). The CDR3 totals 15 residues. V lost 10 bases and J lost 5; bases outside the gene matches: 14. CDR3: CATRVTGTADNEQFF. The CDR3 DNA is TGTGCCACACGCGTTACCGGGACAGCAGACAATGAGCAGTTCTTC. The variable domain in full, completed from reference TRBV19 and TRBJ2-1, reads DGGITQSPKYLFRKEGQNVTLSCEQNLNHDAMYWYRQDPGQGLRLIYYSQIVNDFQKGDIAEGYSVSREKKESFPLTVTSAQKNPTAFYLCATRVTGTADNEQFFGPGTRLTVL.

This chain joins TRBV6-5 and TRBJ1-4, with D unclear. The CDR3 extends over 16 amino acids. The V end was cut by 2 bases, the J end by 5 bases, with 15 bases between. Germline CDR1 reads MNHEY; CDR2 reads SVGAGI. The CDR3, as DNA: TGTGCCAGCAGTTACAATCGACGGGCAGTAAATGAAAAACTGTTTTTT. Protein product: CASSYNRRAVNEKLFF.

The V and J genes are TRBV11-2 and TRBJ1-2; 7 bases agree with TRBD1. The V gene end was trimmed by 1 base and the J gene end by 5 bases; junction bases not matched to a gene: 4. CDR1 is SGHAT, CDR2 FQNNGV, per germline. The CDR3 loop spans 14 amino acids. For the CDR3, the DNA is TGTGCCAGCAGCTTAGGCAGGGGGGATTATGGCTACACCTTC. The encoded protein is CASSLGRGDYGYTF. The variable domain in full, completed from reference TRBV11-2 and TRBJ1-2, reads EAGVAQSPRYKIIEKRQSVAFWCNPISGHATLYWYQQILGQGPKLLIQFQNNGVVDDSQLPKDRFSAERLKGVDSTLKIQPAKLEDSAVYLCASSLGRGDYGYTFGSGTRLTVV.

This chain joins TRBV5-6 and TRBJ2-5, with TRBD1 matching over 10 bases. CDR3 length equals 16 residues. The germline V gene has CDR1 SGHDT and CDR2 YYEEEE. The J segment lost 5 bases and the V segment lost 4 bases, leaving 11 bases of the junction unmatched. The CDR3: CASSRTKGQGYETQYF. The CDR3 coding sequence is TGTGCCAGCAGCCGTACGAAGGGACAGGGGTACGAGACCCAGTACTTC.

The chain has TRBV9 and TRBJ2-3; unclear D gene. The CDR3 is 14 residues long. The germline V gene has CDR1 SGDLS and CDR2 YYNGEE. V shed 2 bases and J shed 3 bases, with 10 bases lying between them. The chain's CDR3 is CASSVHPITDTQYF. The CDR3 coding sequence is TGTGCCAGCAGCGTCCACCCAATTACAGATACGCAGTATTTT.

V is TRBV27 and J is TRBJ2-7; TRBD1 is a possible D gene (7 bases). Between the trimmed V and J ends, which lost 8 bases and 5 bases, there was a span of 10 bases. Germline V gene data show CDR1 as MNHEY and CDR2 as SMNVEV (reference sequence). The CDR3 is 11 amino acids. DNA for the CDR3: TGTGCCAGCGGCAGGGGGGACGAGCAGTACTTC. It encodes CASGRGDEQYF.

The chain couples TRBV28 to TRBJ2-2; D ambiguous. The CDR3 extends over 12 amino acids. Trimming left V 6 bases short and J 4 bases short, with 6 bases between. In germline, CDR1 is MDHEN, CDR2 SYDVKM. CDR3 sequence: CASRGTTGELFF. DNA of the CDR3: TGTGCCAGCAGGGGAACCACCGGGGAGCTGTTTTTT.

This clone was detected only once. The J gene is TRBJ1-3, the V gene TRBV28; a weak D match, TRBD1 (6 bases). Germline V gene data show CDR1 as MDHEN and CDR2 as SYDVKM. CDR3 length: 14 amino acids. The V end lost 7 bases, the J end lost 0 bases, and 10 bases lay between the germline ends. CDR3: CASKQGSSGNTIYF. The CDR3 DNA follows: TGTGCCAGCAAACAGGGATCCTCTGGAAACACCATATATTTT. Full variable domain (remainder filled in from reference TRBV28 and TRBJ1-3): DVKVTQSSRYLVKRTGEKVFLECVQDMDHENMFWYRQDPGLGLRLIYFSYDVKMKEKGDIPEGYSVSREKKERFSLILESASTNQTSMYLCASKQGSSGNTIYFGEGSWLTVV.

Only one count was recorded for this clone. The chain recombines TRBV18 with TRBJ2-5, with 11 bases lining up with TRBD2. The V and J ends lost 5 bases and 0 bases, in that order; junction bases with no gene match: 8. Germline assignment: CDR1 KGHSH and CDR2 LQKENI. This CDR3 spans 17 amino acids. CDR3 coding DNA: TGTGCCAGCTCATCTTCGATAGCGGGAGGGTACCAAGAGACCCAGTACTTC. Protein product: CASSSSIAGGYQETQYF.

This rearrangement joins TRBV10-3 to TRBJ2-7, with TRBD1 matching 7 bases. Losses at the gene ends were 8 bases for V and 3 bases for J; bases not matched to a gene: 7. The CDR3 is 13 residues long. Germline assignment: CDR1 ENHRY and CDR2 SYGVKD. For the CDR3, the DNA is TGTGCCATCGGGACAGCTCAAGACTACGAGCAGTACTTC. This codes for CAIGTAQDYEQYF.

The chain links TRBV4-2 to TRBJ2-7, with a weak D call TRBD2 (5 bases). V gave up 3 bases and J gave up 0 bases, with 15 bases separating them. The CDR3 is made up of 16 amino acids. CDR1 is LGHNA, CDR2 YNFKEQ, per germline. The CDR3 loop reads CASSQNLATLSYEQYF. The CDR3 nucleotides read TGTGCCAGCAGCCAGAACTTAGCGACCCTCTCCTACGAGCAGTACTTC.

The rearrangement joins TRBV6-5 to TRBJ1-6; no clear D. The germline V gene has CDR1 MNHEY and CDR2 SVGAGI. Between the trimmed V and J ends, which lost 5 bases and 6 bases, there was a span of 14 bases. This CDR3 is 15 amino acids long. The CDR3 loop reads CASSPRPTGNSPLHF. Written as DNA, the CDR3 is TGTGCCAGCAGTCCTAGACCCACCGGTAATTCACCCCTCCACTTT.

V and J are TRBV11-2 and TRBJ2-6; D is ambiguous. Germline assignment: CDR1 SGHAT and CDR2 FQNNGV. The CDR3 runs to 18 residues. The ends were cut back, 0 bases at V and 3 bases at J, with 15 bases in the middle. CDR3 bases: TGTGCCAGCAGCTTAGATAATTTACGAGGTTATGGGGCCAACGTCCTGACTTTC. It translates to CASSLDNLRGYGANVLTF.

The CDR3 sequence is CSVTPNLNTGELFF. Here the CDR3 DNA reads TGCAGCGTTACCCCCAACTTAAACACCGGGGAGCTGTTTTTT. The chain combines TRBV29-1 with TRBJ2-2; no firm D call. From germline, CDR1 is SQVTM and CDR2 ANQGSEA. This CDR3 is built from 14 residues. V dropped 5 bases and J dropped 2 bases, with 12 bases sitting between them.

CDR3 bases: TGTGCCAGCAGCTTGAGAACTAGCGGGATAGTCAATGAGCAGTTCTTC. Its protein product is CASSLRTSGIVNEQFF. V usage is TRBV7-9 and J usage is TRBJ2-1, with 10 bases fitting TRBD2. The CDR3 totals 16 residues. Germline V gives CDR1 SEHNR, CDR2 FQNEAQ (reference sequence). With V trimmed by 3 bases and J by 6 bases, 8 bases remained unmatched. The full variable domain, rest sourced from reference TRBV7-9 and TRBJ2-1, is DTGVSQNPRHKITKRGQNVTFRCDPISEHNRLYWYRQTLGQGPEFLTYFQNEAQLEKSRLLSDRFSAERPKGSFSTLEIQRTEQGDSAMYLCASSLRTSGIVNEQFFGPGTRLTVL.

This clone was detected a few times. The CDR3 DNA is TGTGCCTGGAGTCGACAGGGGTATGGCTACACCTTC. This encodes CAWSRQGYGYTF. V is TRBV30 and J is TRBJ1-2, with TRBD1 identical over 8 bases. This CDR3 is 12 amino acids long. Germline loops: CDR1 GTSNPN, CDR2 SVGIG (reference sequence). The V gene end was trimmed by 2 bases and the J gene end by 5 bases; junction bases not matched to a gene: 1. The full variable domain, in which reference TRBV30 and TRBJ1-2 provide the parts outside the CDR3, is SQTIHQWPATLVQPVGSPLSLECTVEGTSNPNLYWYRQAAGRGLQLLFYSVGIGQISSEVPQNLSASRPQDRQFILSSKKLLLSDSGFYLCAWSRQGYGYTFGSGTRLTVV.

Comment on this clone: One base away lies a much larger clone, so this may be a sequencing read error. The chain recombines TRBV6-5 with TRBJ1-5; D is undetermined. Looked up from germline, CDR1 is MNHEY and CDR2 is SVGAGI. Trimming removed 5 bases at V and 0 bases at J, with 5 bases between. The CDR3 is 13 residues long. CDR3 loop: CASSIDSNQPQHF. The CDR3 DNA is TGTGCCAGCAGTATAGATAGCAATCAGCCCCAGCATTTT.

This chain joins TRBV5-1 and TRBJ1-5, with unresolved D. The CDR3 is 14 residues long. The germline gives CDR1 SGHRS, CDR2 YFSETQ. V gave up 2 bases and J gave up 6 bases, with 12 bases separating them. The CDR3 spells CASSFSQGGQPQHF. The CDR3 DNA reads TGCGCCAGCAGCTTCTCTCAAGGAGGTCAGCCCCAGCATTTT.

The chain joins TRBV7-8 to TRBJ2-1; TRBD2 matches 16 bases. Germline loops: CDR1 SGHVS, CDR2 FQNEAQ. The CDR3 sequence is 16 residues long. After removal of 1 base from V and 15 bases from J, the junction contained 9 bases not matched to a gene. The CDR3 DNA sequence: TGTGCCAGCAGCTTAGTTTCGGGACTAGCGGGAGGGAAGGGGTTCTTC. Its translation: CASSLVSGLAGGKGFF. The full variable domain, completed using reference TRBV7-8 and TRBJ2-1, is GAGVSQSPRYKVAKRGQDVALRCDPISGHVSLFWYQQALGQGPEFLTYFQNEAQLDKSGLPSDRFFAERPEGSVSTLKIQRTQQEDSAVYLCASSLVSGLAGGKGFFGPGTRLTVL.

The DNA of the CDR3 is TGTGCCAGCAGCTTAGTGGGGCACCAGACCGGGGAGCTGTTTTTT. Translation gives CASSLVGHQTGELFF. The chain employs TRBV7-8 and TRBJ2-2; TRBD1 is a possible D gene (5 bases). Germline assignment: CDR1 SGHVS and CDR2 FQNEAQ. The CDR3 has 15 residues. V lost 1 base and J 5 bases, leaving 11 bases between the germline ends.

DNA for the CDR3: TGTGCCAGCAGCCCCAGTGCTGGAAACACCATATATTTT. It encodes CASSPSAGNTIYF. This rearrangement joins TRBV6-5 to TRBJ1-3; unclear D gene. Germline V lookup: CDR1 MNHEY, CDR2 SVGAGI. Trimming shortened V by 6 bases and J by 2 bases, and 8 bases separated the two germline ends. The CDR3 contains 13 residues.

The V gene is TRBV5-1, the J gene TRBJ2-1; D unresolved. CDR1 is SGHRS, CDR2 YFSETQ, per germline. This CDR3 spans 15 amino acids. V gave up 3 bases and J gave up 3 bases, with 13 bases separating them. The CDR3 bases are TGCGCCAGCAGCTCGACACAACCGGTCTACAATGAGCAGTTCTTC. It is translated as CASSSTQPVYNEQFF. Full variable domain (outside the CDR3, taken from reference TRBV5-1 and TRBJ2-1): KAGVTQTPRYLIKTRGQQVTLSCSPISGHRSVSWYQQTPGQGLQFLFEYFSETQRNKGNFPGRFSGRQFSNSRSEMNVSTLELGDSALYLCASSSTQPVYNEQFFGPGTRLTVL.